This T cell receptor beta chain is drawn from a study of blood T cell repertoires in COVID-19. Study in general: Samples came from the United States, Italy and Spain, spanning acute and convalescent COVID-19. Sources were T cells, B-cell-depleted T cells, or PBMCs; the material itself was cDNA or gDNA.

This clone was picked up one time. The germline V gene encodes CDR1 LNHNV and CDR2 YYDKDF (reference sequence). This CDR3 is 12 amino acids long. Trimming removed 5 bases from V and 4 bases from J, with 5 bases in between. In the original workflow: Amplifying reference gene primers gave estimates of nucleated cell counts. Libraries were prepared by immunoSEQ multiplex PCR; TCRdb keeps only in-frame clonotypes and omits some of them. The V and J calls and clone size were taken over from that table, and D and trimming were inferred from the DNA. Counted here are under 250,000 clones, approximately 88% occurring once; the ten biggest clones make up under 7%.

The rearrangement uses TRBV15 and TRBJ2-2; D gene unclear. The clonotype was recovered from a man between 60 and 70 years old who had recovered from COVID-19. Material: peripheral blood. CDR3: CATSLSTGELFF. In nucleotides, the CDR3 is TGTGCCACCAGCCTTTCCACCGGGGAGCTGTTTTTT.